The 22 T cell receptor beta chains given below trace back to one sample, sequenced in a study of shared clonotypes between healthy human individuals. Data came from immunoSEQ multiplex PCR; TCRdb stores just in-frame clones and leaves some out. This sample has 2,100,000 or so clones, with around 95% found just once. The sequencing sample was made of naive CD4+ T cells sorted from blood. Noted subset: CD45RA+ positively selected. The receptors here all came from a man aged 18 to 35 in good health.

This clone has a single count. The genes are TRBV9 and TRBJ1-4, with 9 bases identical to TRBD1. With 3 bases clipped from V and 5 bases from J, the junction kept 5 bases outside the gene matches. The germline CDR1 and CDR2 sequences are SGDLS and YYNGEE. The length of the CDR3 is 15 residues. CDR3: CASSGQTGGNEKLFF. CDR3 bases: TGTGCCAGCAGCGGCCAGACAGGGGGGAATGAAAAACTGTTTTTT.

The J gene is TRBJ2-2, the V gene TRBV18; D is uncertain. Trimming took 1 base from V and 0 from J, leaving 9 bases between them. The CDR3 extends over 16 amino acids. Germline CDR1 and CDR2: KGHSH and LQKENI. Here the CDR3 reads CASSPLMSTNTGELFF. The CDR3 DNA sequence: TGTGCCAGCTCACCACTTATGTCAACGAACACCGGGGAGCTGTTTTTT.

The rearrangement joins TRBV11-2 to TRBJ2-7; TRBD1 is a possible D gene (7 bases). V was shortened by 2 bases and J by 3 bases, with 11 bases between the two germline ends. From germline, CDR1 is SGHAT and CDR2 FQNNGV. CDR3 length equals 14 residues. The CDR3 region is CASSLTQGGYEQYF. The CDR3 nucleotides are TGTGCCAGCAGCTTAACGCAGGGGGGCTACGAGCAGTACTTC.

This rearrangement joins TRBV10-3 to TRBJ1-1; possibly TRBD1 for D (5 bases). This CDR3 comprises 13 residues. V was shortened by 8 bases and J by 0 bases, with 10 bases between the two germline ends. Germline V gene lookup returns CDR1 ENHRY and CDR2 SYGVKD. The CDR3 sequence is CAIGGLMNTEAFF. In DNA, the CDR3 is TGTGCCATCGGGGGTTTGATGAACACTGAAGCTTTCTTT.

The rearrangement uses TRBV28 and TRBJ1-4; D gene unclear. V was pared by 6 bases and J by 5 bases, with 7 bases between. Germline-derived CDR1 and CDR2 are MDHEN and SYDVKM. The CDR3 extends over 12 amino acids. The DNA for the CDR3 is TGTGCCAGCAGGATACAGAATGAAAAACTGTTTTTT. Protein: CASRIQNEKLFF.

Comment on this clone: Other nucleotide sequences from this sample produce the same CDR3. V is TRBV15 and J is TRBJ1-6; 8 bases map to TRBD1. From germline, CDR1 is LNHNV and CDR2 YYDKDF (reference sequence). The junction had 0 bases not matched to a gene; V was cut back by 3 bases and J by 5 bases. The CDR3 runs to 14 residues. CDR3 in DNA: TGTGCCACCAGCAGGGACAGGGATAATTCACCCCTCCACTTT. Its translation: CATSRDRDNSPLHF.

V is TRBV9 and J is TRBJ1-2; weak D call: TRBD1 (5 bases). V was shortened by 10 bases and J by 0 bases, with 19 bases between the two germline ends. Germline CDR1 SGDLS, CDR2 YYNGEE. CDR3 length equals 15 residues. The CDR3 is CAGEPFGGANYGYTF. DNA of the CDR3: TGTGCCGGCGAACCCTTCGGGGGGGCTAACTATGGCTACACCTTC.

The CDR3 bases are TGTGCCAGCAGCTTAGGGCTAGCGGACGATGAGCAGTTCTTC. This sequence encodes CASSLGLADDEQFF. The chain couples TRBV11-3 to TRBJ2-1, with 7 bases lining up with TRBD2. From germline, CDR1 is SGHNT and CDR2 YENEEA. V was pared by 1 base and J by 8 bases, with 5 bases of the junction left unmatched. CDR3 size: 14 residues.

Details on this clone: One end of the junction does not line up with germline, which may come from a read error. The chain is built from TRBV5-4 and TRBJ2-4, with 11 bases identical to TRBD2. CDR3 length equals 17 residues. The germline V gene encodes CDR1 SGHNT and CDR2 YYREEE (reference sequence). CDR3 in amino acids: CASRGGGTSGSAGIWNF. The CDR3, as DNA: TGTGCCAGCAGGGGTGGTGGGACTAGCGGCTCTGCTGGCATTTGGAACTTC.

The chain has TRBV4-3 and TRBJ2-2; no reliable D call. Germline-derived CDR1 and CDR2 are LGHNA and YSLEER. V lost 1 base and J 2 bases, leaving 5 bases between the germline ends. This CDR3 is built from 14 residues. CDR3 residues: CASSQGLNTGELFF. CDR3 DNA sequence: TGCGCCAGCAGCCAAGGCCTCAACACCGGGGAGCTGTTTTTT.

This chain connects TRBV7-9 to TRBJ2-3, with D perhaps TRBD1 (5 bases). CDR3 length: 17 residues. Trimming cost V 3 bases and J 0 bases, with 16 bases left between them. Germline CDR1 is SEHNR and CDR2 is FQNEAQ (reference sequence). CDR3 DNA sequence: TGTGCCAGCAGCTTCAGAGTTGGGGCGGTGAGCACAGATACGCAGTATTTT. Its translation: CASSFRVGAVSTDTQYF.

The rearrangement uses TRBV7-2 and TRBJ1-2; TRBD1 matches 7 bases. Germline V gives CDR1 SGHTA, CDR2 FQGNSA. Losses at the gene ends were 5 bases for V and 3 bases for J; bases not matched to a gene: 15. The CDR3 runs 17 residues. The CDR3: CASSTRQGKLRHYGYTF. The CDR3 DNA reads TGTGCCAGCAGCACGCGACAGGGAAAACTTAGGCACTATGGCTACACCTTC.

The chain is built from TRBV28 and TRBJ2-7, with 11 bases fitting TRBD1. The CDR3 loop spans 15 amino acids. The V and J ends lost 4 bases and 6 bases, in that order; junction bases with no gene match: 8. The germline CDR1 and CDR2 sequences are MDHEN and SYDVKM. CDR3 sequence: CASSSPRTGGFEQYF. CDR3 DNA: TGTGCCAGCAGTTCTCCCCGGACAGGGGGCTTCGAGCAGTACTTC. Supplemented by reference TRBV28 and TRBJ2-7, the full variable domain reads DVKVTQSSRYLVKRTGEKVFLECVQDMDHENMFWYRQDPGLGLRLIYFSYDVKMKEKGDIPEGYSVSREKKERFSLILESASTNQTSMYLCASSSPRTGGFEQYFGPGTRLTVT.

The CDR3 here is CAISESGSVGQPQHF. The CDR3 region has the DNA TGTGCCATCAGTGAGTCGGGTAGCGTCGGTCAGCCCCAGCATTTT. The chain joins TRBV10-3 to TRBJ1-5, with unresolved D. V was shortened by 0 bases and J by 6 bases, with 12 bases between the two germline ends. The length of the CDR3 is 15 residues. The germline V gene has CDR1 ENHRY and CDR2 SYGVKD.

The chain is built from TRBV5-5 and TRBJ2-7; D is perhaps TRBD2 (6 bases). There are 15 residues in the CDR3. The V gene lost 0 bases and the J gene lost 0 bases, with 10 bases spanning the gap. Germline CDR1 SGHKS, CDR2 YYEKEE (reference sequence). CDR3 DNA sequence: TGTGCCAGCAGCTTGGTAGCGGCGAGCTCCTACGAGCAGTACTTC. This translates into CASSLVAASSYEQYF. Complete variable domain (other parts from reference TRBV5-5 and TRBJ2-7): DAGVTQSPTHLIKTRGQQVTLRCSPISGHKSVSWYQQVLGQGPQFIFQYYEKEERGRGNFPDRFSARQFPNYSSELNVNALLLGDSALYLCASSLVAASSYEQYFGPGTRLTVT.

This chain links TRBV25-1 with TRBJ2-5, with D hard to call. This CDR3 is 15 amino acids long. V lost 3 bases to trimming and J lost 5 bases, with 16 bases between them. Germline V gene data show CDR1 as MGHDK and CDR2 as SYGVNS. The CDR3 bases are TGTGCCAGCAGTGATGATAGCCTACTTCGGGAGACCCAGTACTTC. Translation: CASSDDSLLRETQYF.

This chain connects TRBV4-1 to TRBJ2-3; TRBD2 might be the D (5 bases). CDR1 is MGHRA, CDR2 YSYEKL, per germline. This CDR3 has 15 amino acids. Between the trimmed V and J ends, which lost 4 bases and 2 bases, there was a span of 13 bases. The CDR3 loop is CASSPSGSLTDTQYF. In nucleotides, the CDR3 is TGCGCCAGCAGCCCTTCGGGGTCCCTCACAGATACGCAGTATTTT.

The chain carries TRBV5-1 and TRBJ2-7; TRBD2 agrees at 8 bases. Trimming at V came to 4 bases and at J to 1 base, leaving 7 bases not matched to a gene. The germline V gene encodes CDR1 SGHRS and CDR2 YFSETQ. This CDR3 region has 15 residues. In nucleotides, the CDR3 is TGCGCCAGCAGCAATCCGGGACTAGAGTCCTACGAGCAGTACTTC. The encoded protein is CASSNPGLESYEQYF.

The V and J genes are TRBV19 and TRBJ1-5; 7 nucleotides line up with TRBD1. The germline gives CDR1 LNHDA, CDR2 SQIVND (reference sequence). The trim removed 11 bases at V and 2 bases at J, leaving 9 bases unmatched. The CDR3 loop spans 14 amino acids. In DNA, the CDR3 is TGTGCCGGAGCCTCCGGACAGGGCAATCAGCCCCAGCATTTT. Its translation: CAGASGQGNQPQHF.

Details on this clone: Other DNA sequences within the sample encode an identical CDR3. DNA of the CDR3: TGTGCCAGTAGTATTAAAGGAGAGACCCAGTACTTC. The encoded protein is CASSIKGETQYF. The V gene is TRBV19, the J gene TRBJ2-5; D is undetermined. Germline V CDR1 and CDR2: LNHDA, SQIVND (reference sequence). CDR3 length: 12 residues. V was pared by 3 bases and J by 4 bases, with 6 bases between. The entire variable domain, with the rest obtained from reference TRBV19 and TRBJ2-5, is as follows: DGGITQSPKYLFRKEGQNVTLSCEQNLNHDAMYWYRQDPGQGLRLIYYSQIVNDFQKGDIAEGYSVSREKKESFPLTVTSAQKNPTAFYLCASSIKGETQYFGPGTRLLVL.

This sequence joins TRBV18 and TRBJ2-7, with TRBD1 matching over 9 bases. CDR1 and CDR2 (germline): KGHSH, LQKENI. J lost 2 bases, V lost 0 bases, and 5 bases had no gene match. The CDR3 runs to 16 residues. For the CDR3, the DNA is TGTGCCAGCTCACCACCCGCGGGACAGGGAACCTACGAGCAGTACTTC. Amino acids: CASSPPAGQGTYEQYF.

The genes are TRBV10-2 and TRBJ2-7; TRBD2 matches 10 bases. The CDR3 consists of 13 residues. Germline CDR1 and CDR2: WSHSY and SAAADI. J was trimmed by 6 bases and V by 6 bases; bases with no gene match: 5. The CDR3 loop reads CASRLAGGAEQYF. CDR3 in DNA: TGCGCCAGCAGATTAGCGGGAGGAGCCGAGCAGTACTTC.